This TCR beta chain was observed in a study of Graves' ophthalmopathy and Graves' hyperthyroidism. Beta-chain TCR CDR3 regions were amplified from RNA transcripts. RT-PCR in the first round used HTBI primers; a second-round multiplex PCR followed. TCRdb reprocessed the multiplex PCR reads with MiXCR, giving one entry per CDR3 protein. This table has some 1.1 million distinct CDR3 sequences, 35% to 40% appearing once. The CDR3 totals 15 residues. V was clipped by 10 bases and J by 3 bases; unmatched bases: 11. From germline, CDR1 is ENHRY and CDR2 SYGVKD. The TCR was taken from an adult man with Graves' hyperthyroidism. The chain carries TRBV10-3 and TRBJ2-7; 11 bases line up with TRBD2. The sample comprised peripheral blood or thyroid tissue (not recorded which). The CDR3: CASRTRTSGYYEQYF. The DNA for the CDR3 is TGTGCCAGCAGGACCAGGACTAGCGGGTACTACGAGCAGTACTTC.